The sequence of this T cell receptor beta chain was determined in a study of CD4 T cells in relation to SARS-CoV-2 and coronaviruses. Uncultured naive and memory CD4+ T cells supplied DNA for deep TCR-beta sequencing. Clones were read by immunoSEQ multiplex PCR, and TCRdb kept only the in-frame ones, dropping some. This repertoire shows 60,000 to 80,000 clones, 75% to 90% found once; its top ten account for 1.6%. Before the COVID-19 pandemic, during about 2011-2019, CD4+ T cells were taken from unexposed donors. Naive and memory CD4+ T cells were separated from cryopreserved PBMCs. The germline CDR1 and CDR2 sequences are SGHVS and FNYEAQ. The CDR3 sequence is 15 residues long. Losses at the gene ends were 4 bases for V and 3 bases for J; bases not matched to a gene: 3.

The chain couples TRBV7-6 to TRBJ1-4; 9 positions agree with TRBD1. This clonotype originated in a human donor in good health. Sequenced input: memory CD4+ T cells from PBMCs. The CDR3 here is CASSSGQGSNEKLFF. CDR3 coding DNA: TGTGCCAGCAGCTCCGGACAGGGGTCTAATGAAAAACTGTTTTTT. Full variable domain (outside the CDR3, taken from reference TRBV7-6 and TRBJ1-4): GAGVSQSPRYKVTKRGQDVALRCDPISGHVSLYWYRQALGQGPEFLTYFNYEAQQDKSGLPNDRFSAERPEGSISTLTIQRTEQRDSAMYRCASSSGQGSNEKLFFGSGTQLSVL.